A selection of T cell receptor beta chains follows, all from one sample in a study of T cells after yellow fever vaccination. TCRdb reanalysed the 5' RACE reads using MiXCR and keeps one entry per CDR3 protein. The repertoire holds hundreds of thousands of distinct CDR3 sequences, with more than 3% as singletons. Sequenced here: PBMCs, sampled on the day of the yellow fever booster vaccination. These receptors originate from a man in his late teens or twenties who received the YFV17D yellow fever vaccine. The CDR3 runs from the conserved cysteine through the conserved F or W. A D gene is named only where the DNA matches it firmly. Size is omitted from some rows. Given values are once, few, many or a class for expanded clones.

J: TRBJ2-1; size: NA; D: NA; V: TRBV4-3; DNA: TGCGCCAGCAGCCAAGATTCGGTGGGGGTTGAGCAGTTCTTC; CDR3: CASSQDSVGVEQFF
J: TRBJ1-2; size: NA; D: NA; V: TRBV6-1; DNA: TGTGCCAGCAGTGAACCACCCGGACGCGGCTACACCTTC; CDR3: CASSEPPGRGYTF
J: TRBJ2-5; size: NA; D: TRBD1; V: TRBV6-5; DNA: TGTGCCAGCAGCCCCCGACGGGGACAGTGGGAGACCCAGTACTTC; CDR3: CASSPRRGQWETQYF
J: TRBJ2-5; size: few; D: TRBD1; V: TRBV4-1; DNA: TGCGCCAGCAGCCAAGTCCCGGGACAGGAGGACCAAGAGACCCAGTACTTC; CDR3: CASSQVPGQEDQETQYF
J: TRBJ1-6; size: many; D: NA; V: TRBV5-6; DNA: TGTGCCAGCAGCTTAAGAGGATTCAATTCACCCCTCCACTTT; CDR3: CASSLRGFNSPLHF
J: TRBJ2-7; size: many; D: NA; V: TRBV6-5; DNA: TGTGCCAGCAAAACTCGGGGGACGGGGGAGCAGTACTTC; CDR3: CASKTRGTGEQYF
J: TRBJ1-2; size: many; D: NA; V: TRBV7-9; DNA: TGTGCCAGCAGCCCTGGGAGGATCTATGGCTACACCTTC; CDR3: CASSPGRIYGYTF
J: TRBJ1-2; size: few; D: NA; V: TRBV4-2; DNA: TGTGCCAGCAGCCCTAACCGACGGGCTAACTATGGCTACACCTTC; CDR3: CASSPNRRANYGYTF
J: TRBJ2-6; size: NA; D: NA; V: TRBV10-3; DNA: TGTGCCATCAGTTCTAACTCTGGGGCCAACGTCCTGACTTTC; CDR3: CAISSNSGANVLTF
J: TRBJ2-1; size: many; D: NA; V: TRBV7-3; DNA: TGTGCCAGCAGCTTGGCGCCCCCAAGCAATGAGCAGTTCTTC; CDR3: CASSLAPPSNEQFF
J: TRBJ2-3; size: few; D: NA; V: TRBV12-3/TRBV12-4; DNA: TGTGCCAGCAGTTTGGATGGCGAGGCCTCTAGCACAGATACGCAGTATTTT; CDR3: CASSLDGEASSTDTQYF
J: TRBJ1-6; size: many; D: TRBD1; V: TRBV7-8; DNA: TGTGCCAGCAGCTCGGCACAGGGGGTTGTCTATAATTCACCCCTCCACTTT; CDR3: CASSSAQGVVYNSPLHF
J: TRBJ2-1; size: few; D: NA; V: TRBV7-2; DNA: TGTGCCAGCAGCTTTCCACACCGGGACAACAATGAGCAGTTCTTC; CDR3: CASSFPHRDNNEQFF
J: TRBJ1-2; size: NA; D: NA; V: TRBV14; DNA: TGTGCCAGCAGCCTTAATTCGCGGGCCGGGGGACATGGCTACACCTTC; CDR3: CASSLNSRAGGHGYTF
J: TRBJ1-3; size: NA; D: NA; V: TRBV20-1; DNA: TGCAGTGTCGCCGACAGGCAAACTGGAAACACCATATATTTT; CDR3: CSVADRQTGNTIYF
J: TRBJ2-5; size: NA; D: NA; V: TRBV29-1; DNA: TGCAGCGTGGGCCCGGGGGCCGAGACCCAGTACTTC; CDR3: CSVGPGAETQYF
J: TRBJ2-5; size: few; D: TRBD1; V: TRBV29-1; DNA: TGCAGCGTGGGACAGGGATCGAAGACCCAGTACTTC; CDR3: CSVGQGSKTQYF
J: TRBJ2-5; size: few; D: TRBD1; V: TRBV6-2/TRBV6-3; DNA: TGTGCCAGCAGCTTATACTCGGGACAGGGGTGGGGAGAGACCCAGTACTTC; CDR3: CASSLYSGQGWGETQYF
J: TRBJ1-2; size: few; D: NA; V: TRBV5-1; DNA: TGCGCCAGCAGCTCCAACCATGAGGGAACGGGGTATGGCTACACCTTC; CDR3: CASSSNHEGTGYGYTF
J: TRBJ2-5; size: NA; D: TRBD1; V: TRBV4-1; DNA: TGCGCCAGCAGACAAATACAGGGGGCTCAAGAGACCCAGTACTTC; CDR3: CASRQIQGAQETQYF
J: TRBJ1-5; size: NA; D: TRBD1; V: TRBV2; DNA: TGTGCCAGCAGCTTTTTTGGACAGGGAAATCAGCCCCAGCATTTT; CDR3: CASSFFGQGNQPQHF
J: TRBJ1-1; size: NA; D: NA; V: TRBV3-1; DNA: TGTGCCAGCAGCCAAGTCGGGCCGAACACTGAAGCTTTCTTT; CDR3: CASSQVGPNTEAFF
J: TRBJ2-5; size: many; D: NA; V: TRBV20-1; DNA: TGCAGTGCCGGTGGGGTCGACCAGTACTTC; CDR3: CSAGGVDQYF
J: TRBJ2-3; size: few; D: TRBD2; V: TRBV29-1; DNA: TGCAGCTTCCAAGCGGGGGGGCCGATAGATACGCAGTATTTT; CDR3: CSFQAGGPIDTQYF
J: TRBJ1-5; size: many; D: NA; V: TRBV27; DNA: TGTGCCAGCAAGGGTTATAGCAATCAGCCCCAGCATTTT; CDR3: CASKGYSNQPQHF
J: TRBJ2-5; size: many; D: NA; V: TRBV7-2; DNA: TGTGCCAGCAGCTTAAGCCTCCCCTGGGAGACCCAGTACTTC; CDR3: CASSLSLPWETQYF
J: TRBJ1-1; size: many; D: NA; V: TRBV6-6; DNA: TGTGCCAGCAGCCACAGAGGAACAAATGAAGCTTTCTTT; CDR3: CASSHRGTNEAFF
J: TRBJ2-1; size: many; D: TRBD1; V: TRBV5-1; DNA: TGCGCCAGCAGCGCGGGACAGGGGGCGGTCAATGAGCAGTTCTTC; CDR3: CASSAGQGAVNEQFF
J: TRBJ2-1; size: many; D: TRBD2; V: TRBV6-5; DNA: TGTGCCAGCAGTTACTCGATTTTCTCGGGACTAGCGGAATGGGATGAGCAGTTCTTC; CDR3: CASSYSIFSGLAEWDEQFF
J: TRBJ2-5; size: many; D: NA; V: TRBV7-2; DNA: TGTGCCAGCAGCTTCGGCAGGGCTTGGAAAGAGACCCAGTACTTC; CDR3: CASSFGRAWKETQYF
J: TRBJ1-2; size: few; D: NA; V: TRBV18; DNA: TGTGCCAGCTCACCAGGGGAAGAGTATGGCTACACCTTC; CDR3: CASSPGEEYGYTF
J: TRBJ1-1; size: many; D: NA; V: TRBV21-1; DNA: TGTGCCATCAGGGGAGGAGCTTTCTTT; CDR3: CAIRGGAFF
J: TRBJ1-6; size: NA; D: NA; V: TRBV7-8; DNA: TGTGCCAGCAGCACCCCTTTCCCGGGGATTTCACCCCTCCACTTT; CDR3: CASSTPFPGISPLHF
J: TRBJ2-5; size: many; D: NA; V: TRBV12-3/TRBV12-4; DNA: TGTGCCAGCAGTTTTGTCCAAGAGACCCAGTACTTC; CDR3: CASSFVQETQYF
J: TRBJ1-4; size: many; D: NA; V: TRBV7-9; DNA: TGTGCCAGCAGCCTACAGTCCGGGAGGGAAAAACTGTTTTTT; CDR3: CASSLQSGREKLFF
J: TRBJ1-3; size: few; D: NA; V: TRBV3-1; DNA: TGTGCCAGCAGCCAATACGGCACTGGAAACACCATATATTTT; CDR3: CASSQYGTGNTIYF
J: TRBJ2-1; size: many; D: NA; V: TRBV11-2; DNA: TGTGCCAGCAGCTTGTGGGAAGGGCGTGAGCAGTTCTTC; CDR3: CASSLWEGREQFF
J: TRBJ2-4; size: many; D: NA; V: TRBV29-1; DNA: TGCAGCGTTAACCTTGAGGGGAAAAACATTCAGTACTTC; CDR3: CSVNLEGKNIQYF
J: TRBJ2-3; size: many; D: NA; V: TRBV18; DNA: TGTGCCAGCACCTTGACCCCACAAAGTCCAGATACGCAGTATTTT; CDR3: CASTLTPQSPDTQYF
J: TRBJ1-6; size: few; D: TRBD1; V: TRBV28; DNA: TGTGCCAGCAGTTCCGGACAGGGAGGTGGGGGTCATAATTCACCCCTCCACTTT; CDR3: CASSSGQGGGGHNSPLHF
J: TRBJ2-1; size: few; D: NA; V: TRBV5-1; DNA: TGCGCCAGCAGCTTGAGACAGGATTCGACCAATGAGCAGTTCTTC; CDR3: CASSLRQDSTNEQFF
J: TRBJ1-1; size: NA; D: NA; V: TRBV5-4; DNA: TGTGCCAGCAGCCTTGGGAACAGTCAAATGAACACTGAAGCTTTCTTT; CDR3: CASSLGNSQMNTEAFF
J: TRBJ2-5; size: NA; D: NA; V: TRBV4-2; DNA: TGTGCCAGCAGCCAAGAAGAGGGGACCGAGACCCAGTACTTC; CDR3: CASSQEEGTETQYF
J: TRBJ2-1; size: many; D: NA; V: TRBV12-3/TRBV12-4; DNA: TGTGCCAGCAGCCCCGCGGGCTATGAGCAGTTCTTC; CDR3: CASSPAGYEQFF
J: TRBJ1-1; size: few; D: NA; V: TRBV5-1; DNA: TGCGCCAGCAGCCCGGCCGGGTCCCTAGGGGAAGCTTTCTTT; CDR3: CASSPAGSLGEAFF
J: TRBJ2-5; size: NA; D: TRBD2; V: TRBV20-1; DNA: TGCAGTGCAGCGATTCTAGCGGGGGGGCCGGAGACCCAGTACTTC; CDR3: CSAAILAGGPETQYF
J: TRBJ2-2; size: many; D: TRBD1; V: TRBV6-2/TRBV6-3; DNA: TGTGCCAGCGGAAACCGGGACAGTGGCATCGGGGAGCTGTTTTTT; CDR3: CASGNRDSGIGELFF
J: TRBJ2-3; size: many; D: TRBD2; V: TRBV28; DNA: TGTGCCAGCAGTCTTCTTAGCGGGGTCACAGATACGCAGTATTTT; CDR3: CASSLLSGVTDTQYF
J: TRBJ1-6; size: few; D: NA; V: TRBV20-1; DNA: TGCAGTGCTAGAGATCCGACGGCGGAATCCCTCCACTTT; CDR3: CSARDPTAESLHF
J: TRBJ2-5; size: NA; D: NA; V: TRBV7-2; DNA: TGTGCCAGCAGCCGCGGACAGAATCAAGAGACCCAGTACTTC; CDR3: CASSRGQNQETQYF
J: TRBJ2-1; size: NA; D: NA; V: TRBV5-1; DNA: TGCGCCAGCAGCTCTCGTGGACGGGGAGCGGTTTCCTACAATGAGCAGTTCTTC; CDR3: CASSSRGRGAVSYNEQFF
J: TRBJ2-7; size: many; D: TRBD2; V: TRBV4-1; DNA: TGCGCCAGCAGACGCGGGGGGGCCAAGGACGAGCAGTACTTC; CDR3: CASRRGGAKDEQYF
J: TRBJ2-1; size: many; D: TRBD2; V: TRBV7-2; DNA: TGTGCCAGCAGCTTAGGCACTAGCGGGGGGTACAATGAGCAGTTCTTC; CDR3: CASSLGTSGGYNEQFF
J: TRBJ1-5; size: many; D: NA; V: TRBV10-3; DNA: TGTGCCATCAGGGGATCTGATCTTGGTCAGCCCCAGCATTTT; CDR3: CAIRGSDLGQPQHF
J: TRBJ1-1; size: NA; D: NA; V: TRBV20-1; DNA: TGCAGTGGAACCAGGGGAGGGAACACTGAAGCTTTCTTT; CDR3: CSGTRGGNTEAFF
J: TRBJ2-7; size: many; D: NA; V: TRBV10-3; DNA: TGTGCCATCAGTGCCCAGGCAGCCGCTAGCGACGAGCAGTACTTC; CDR3: CAISAQAAASDEQYF
J: TRBJ2-7; size: NA; D: TRBD1; V: TRBV5-4; DNA: TGTGCCAGCAGCGCCGGACAGGGCTACGAGCAGTACTTC; CDR3: CASSAGQGYEQYF
J: TRBJ1-1; size: few; D: TRBD1; V: TRBV25-1; DNA: TGTGCCAGCAGTGATCCGACAGGGCCCCCCACTGAAGCTTTCTTT; CDR3: CASSDPTGPPTEAFF